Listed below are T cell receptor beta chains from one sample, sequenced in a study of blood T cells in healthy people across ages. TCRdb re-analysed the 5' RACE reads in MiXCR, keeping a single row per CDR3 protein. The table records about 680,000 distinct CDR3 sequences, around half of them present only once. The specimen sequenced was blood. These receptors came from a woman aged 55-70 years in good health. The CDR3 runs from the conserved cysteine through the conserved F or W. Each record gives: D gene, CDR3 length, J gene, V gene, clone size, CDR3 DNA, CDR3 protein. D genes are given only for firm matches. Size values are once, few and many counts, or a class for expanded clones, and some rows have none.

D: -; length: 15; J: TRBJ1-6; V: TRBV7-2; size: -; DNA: TGTGCCAGCAGTAGAGGACCGACTAATAATTCACCCCTCCACTTT; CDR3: CASSRGPTNNSPLHF
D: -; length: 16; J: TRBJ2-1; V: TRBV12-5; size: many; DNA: TGTGCTAGTGGTTCGGACAGACAATTTTCCTACAATGAGCAGTTCTTC; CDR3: CASGSDRQFSYNEQFF
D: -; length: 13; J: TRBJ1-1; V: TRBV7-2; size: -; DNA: TGTGCCAGCAGCTTAGGGGGGGTAGGAGGGGCTTTCTTT; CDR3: CASSLGGVGGAFF
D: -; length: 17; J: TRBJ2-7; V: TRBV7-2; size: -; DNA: TGTGCCAGCAGCCCGAGTGTCCGGCAGCTGATCCGCAGCGGGCAGTACTTC; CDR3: CASSPSVRQLIRSGQYF
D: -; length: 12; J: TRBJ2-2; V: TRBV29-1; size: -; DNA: TGCAGCGTTGGATCTTTCACCGGGGAGCTGTTTTTT; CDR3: CSVGSFTGELFF
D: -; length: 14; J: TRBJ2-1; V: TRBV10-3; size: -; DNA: TGTGCCACCCTTCGGGGTCTTTCCTACAATGAGCAGTTCTTC; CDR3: CATLRGLSYNEQFF
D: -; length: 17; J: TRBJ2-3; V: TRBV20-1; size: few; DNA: TGCAGTGCTAGAGATAAAGGGGTAGGGTGGCGTGGCGATACGCAGTATTTT; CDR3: CSARDKGVGWRGDTQYF
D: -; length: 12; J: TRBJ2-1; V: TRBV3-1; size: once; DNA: TGTGCCAGCAGCCAAGATTGGGGTGAGCAGTTCTTC; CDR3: CASSQDWGEQFF
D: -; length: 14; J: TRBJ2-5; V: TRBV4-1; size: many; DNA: TGCGCCAGCAGCCAAGATCGAGGGGGGGAGACCCAGTACTTC; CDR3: CASSQDRGGETQYF
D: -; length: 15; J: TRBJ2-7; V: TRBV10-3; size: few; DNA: TGTGCCATCAGAGACAGCCAAGGGTCCTCCTACGAGCAGTACTTC; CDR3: CAIRDSQGSSYEQYF
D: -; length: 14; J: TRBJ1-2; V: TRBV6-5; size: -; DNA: TGTGCCAGCAGTTACTCGGGGCTCCACTATGGCTACACCTTC; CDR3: CASSYSGLHYGYTF
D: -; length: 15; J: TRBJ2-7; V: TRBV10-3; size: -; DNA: TGTGCCATCAGAGGACAGGACGGGCGGGACTACGAGCAGTACTTC; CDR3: CAIRGQDGRDYEQYF
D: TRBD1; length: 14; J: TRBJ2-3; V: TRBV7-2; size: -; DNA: TGTGCCAGCAGCCAGGGACAGGGGGCGTATACGCAGTATTTT; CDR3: CASSQGQGAYTQYF
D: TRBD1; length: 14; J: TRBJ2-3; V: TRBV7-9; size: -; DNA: TGTGCCAGCACACGGACAGGGAGCACAGATACGCAGTATTTT; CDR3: CASTRTGSTDTQYF
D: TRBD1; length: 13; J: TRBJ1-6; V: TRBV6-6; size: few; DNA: TGTGCCAGCAGCCCGGGACAGGGGACACCCCTCCACTTT; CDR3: CASSPGQGTPLHF
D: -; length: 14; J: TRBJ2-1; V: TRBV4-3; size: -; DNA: TGCGCCAGCAGCCAAGGGACATTTAGCAATGAGCAGTTCTTC; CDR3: CASSQGTFSNEQFF
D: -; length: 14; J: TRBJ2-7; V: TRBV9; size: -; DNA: TGTGCCAGCAGCGCTCCAGGGGTCCACCACGAGCAGTACTTC; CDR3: CASSAPGVHHEQYF
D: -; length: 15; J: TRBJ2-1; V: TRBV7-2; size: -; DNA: TGTGCCAGCAGCGGCCGGGCCAAACCCGGCAATGAGCAGTTCTTC; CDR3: CASSGRAKPGNEQFF
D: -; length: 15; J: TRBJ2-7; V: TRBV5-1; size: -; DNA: TGCGCCAGCAGCCCTGATGACTGGGGATCCTACGAGCAGTACTTC; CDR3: CASSPDDWGSYEQYF
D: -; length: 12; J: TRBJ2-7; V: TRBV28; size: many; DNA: TGTGCCAGCTTAGGGCTATCGGACGAGCAGTACTTC; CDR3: CASLGLSDEQYF
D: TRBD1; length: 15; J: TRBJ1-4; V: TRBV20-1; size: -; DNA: TGCAGTGCCGGACGGGGAGACAGGGGGAATGAAAAACTGTTTTTT; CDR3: CSAGRGDRGNEKLFF
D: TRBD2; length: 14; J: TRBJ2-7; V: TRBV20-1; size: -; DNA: TGCAGTGCACCGGCCGGGGGTAGCGGGTACGAGCAGTACTTC; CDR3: CSAPAGGSGYEQYF
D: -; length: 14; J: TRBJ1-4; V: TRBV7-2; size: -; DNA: TGTGCCAGCAGCTTAGAGAGTTCTTATGAAAAACTGTTTTTT; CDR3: CASSLESSYEKLFF
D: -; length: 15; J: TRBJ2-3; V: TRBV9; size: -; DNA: TGTGCCAGCAGCGTAGTGGGACGGAACACAGATACGCAGTATTTT; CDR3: CASSVVGRNTDTQYF
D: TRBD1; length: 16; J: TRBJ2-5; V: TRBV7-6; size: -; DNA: TGTGCCAGCAGCTTAATCTCGGACAGGGGTAGGGAGACCCAGTACTTC; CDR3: CASSLISDRGRETQYF
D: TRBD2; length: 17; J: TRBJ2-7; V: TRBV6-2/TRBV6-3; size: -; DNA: TGTGCCAGCAGTTACTCGATATTGCTAGCGGGAGGAAATGAGCAGTACTTC; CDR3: CASSYSILLAGGNEQYF
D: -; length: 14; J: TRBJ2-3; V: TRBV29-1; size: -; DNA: TGCAGCGTTGGCGTGGACCCCAGCACAGATACGCAGTATTTT; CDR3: CSVGVDPSTDTQYF
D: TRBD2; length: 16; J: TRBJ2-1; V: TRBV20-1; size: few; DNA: TGCAGTGCTAGCGCATTTCTAGCGGGAGTTTACAATGAGCAGTTCTTC; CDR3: CSASAFLAGVYNEQFF
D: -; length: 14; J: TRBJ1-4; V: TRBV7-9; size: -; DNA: TGTGCCAGCAGCGCCAGGCAGACTAATGAAAAACTGTTTTTT; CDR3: CASSARQTNEKLFF
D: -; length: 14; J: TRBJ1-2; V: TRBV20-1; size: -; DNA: TGCAGTGCTAGAGATAGGAGGGGGTATGGTGGCTACAACTTC; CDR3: CSARDRRGYGGYNF
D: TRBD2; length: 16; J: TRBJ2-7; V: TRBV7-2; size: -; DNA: TGTGCCAGCAGCCCCTATTTAGCGGGAGCCCCCTACGAGCAGTACTTC; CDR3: CASSPYLAGAPYEQYF
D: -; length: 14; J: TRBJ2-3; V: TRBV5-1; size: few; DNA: TGCGCCAGCAGCTTGGGACCCTTCGCAGGCACGCAGTATTTT; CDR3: CASSLGPFAGTQYF
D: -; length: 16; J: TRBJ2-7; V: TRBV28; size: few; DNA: TGTGCCAGCAGTCCGATTATGTGGGACCCCGACTACGAGCAGTACTTC; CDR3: CASSPIMWDPDYEQYF
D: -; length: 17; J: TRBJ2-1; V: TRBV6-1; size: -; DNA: TGTGCCAGCAGTGAAGGGTTGACACAAAGCTCCTACAATGAGCAGTTCTTC; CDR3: CASSEGLTQSSYNEQFF
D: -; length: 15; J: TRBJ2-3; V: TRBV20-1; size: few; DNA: TGCAGTGCTAGAGATCGAAGGAGGGCCACAGATACGCAGTATTTT; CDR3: CSARDRRRATDTQYF
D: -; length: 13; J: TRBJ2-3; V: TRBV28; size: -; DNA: TGTGCCAGCAGTAGCCTTAGGGTAGATACGCAGTATTTT; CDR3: CASSSLRVDTQYF
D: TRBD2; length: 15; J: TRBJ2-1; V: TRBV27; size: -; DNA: TGTGCCAGCAGTTTAACGTTAGCGGGAGGAAGTGAGCAGTTCTTC; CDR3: CASSLTLAGGSEQFF
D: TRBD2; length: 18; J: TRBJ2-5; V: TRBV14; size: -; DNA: TGTGCCAGCAGCCAACGGACTAGCGGGAGGGCATCCCAAGAGACCCAGTACTTC; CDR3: CASSQRTSGRASQETQYF